The T cell receptor beta chain described here comes from a study of T-cell reconstitution after alpha-beta-depleted transplantation in children. V shed 11 bases, J shed 3 bases, and the junction held 20 bases outside the gene matches. The CDR3 is 17 amino acids. CDR1 is MNHEY, CDR2 SVGEGT, per germline. Unique molecular identifiers were built into the TCRbeta library. In TCRdb, the PCR reads were re-called with MiXCR into one record per CDR3 protein. The table lists about 340,000 distinct CDR3 sequences, roughly 17% of them singletons, with around 43% in the top ten. The sample was PBMCs, mostly from graft donor cells, taken 360 days after TCRalphabeta/CD19-depleted stem cell transplant. The gene calls are TRBV6-2 or TRBV6-3 and TRBJ2-7, with 9 bases aligning to TRBD2. The source is a male patient under 10 years old who had a stem cell transplant for acute lymphoblastic leukemia, so the T cells may come from the graft donor. This CDR3 reads CASQREEWANPIYEQYF. The CDR3 DNA reads as TGTGCCTCACAGCGGGAGGAATGGGCCAACCCAATCTACGAGCAGTACTTC.